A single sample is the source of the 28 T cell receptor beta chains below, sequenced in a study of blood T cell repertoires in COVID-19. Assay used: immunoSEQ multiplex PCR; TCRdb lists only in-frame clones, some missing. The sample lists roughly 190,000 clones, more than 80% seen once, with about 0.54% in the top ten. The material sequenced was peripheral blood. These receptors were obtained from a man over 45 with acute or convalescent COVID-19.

The CDR3 spells CASSLGNVAMNTEAFF. The CDR3 DNA reads TGTGCCAGCAGCTTAGGGAATGTAGCTATGAACACTGAAGCTTTCTTT. The chain uses TRBV7-2 and TRBJ1-1, with D unresolved. Trimming took 1 base from V and 0 from J, leaving 12 bases between them. There are 16 residues in the CDR3. Per germline, CDR1 SGHTA and CDR2 FQGNSA. The full variable domain, completed using reference TRBV7-2 and TRBJ1-1, is GAGVSQSPSNKVTEKGKDVELRCDPISGHTALYWYRQSLGQGLEFLIYFQGNSAPDKSGLPSDRFSAERTGGSVSTLTIQRTQQEDSAVYLCASSLGNVAMNTEAFFGQGTRLTVV.

CDR3 bases: TGTGCCAGCAGCCTAACTAGCGGGAGTTCAGATACGCAGTATTTT. Protein product: CASSLTSGSSDTQYF. This chain uses TRBV7-9 with TRBJ2-3, with 11 bases fitting TRBD2. The germline V gene has CDR1 SEHNR and CDR2 FQNEAQ (reference sequence). The CDR3 is made up of 15 amino acids. The junction had 5 bases not matched to a gene; V was cut back by 5 bases and J by 4 bases.

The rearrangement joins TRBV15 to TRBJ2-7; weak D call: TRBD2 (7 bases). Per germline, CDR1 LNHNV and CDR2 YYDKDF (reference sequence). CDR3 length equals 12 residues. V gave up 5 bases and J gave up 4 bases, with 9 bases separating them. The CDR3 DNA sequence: TGTGCCACCAGCGGGGGGGCTTACGAGCAGTACGTC. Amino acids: CATSGGAYEQYV.

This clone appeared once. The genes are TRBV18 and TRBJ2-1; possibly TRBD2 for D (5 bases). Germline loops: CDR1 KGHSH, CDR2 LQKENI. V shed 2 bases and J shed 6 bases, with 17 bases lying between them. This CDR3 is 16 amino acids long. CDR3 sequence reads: CASSPYQALLVNEQFF. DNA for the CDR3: TGTGCCAGCTCACCATACCAGGCCCTACTAGTCAATGAGCAGTTCTTC.

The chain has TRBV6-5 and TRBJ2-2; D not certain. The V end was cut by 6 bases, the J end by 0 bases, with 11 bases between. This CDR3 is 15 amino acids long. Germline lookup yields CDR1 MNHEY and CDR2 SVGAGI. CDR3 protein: CASRVQFANTGELFF. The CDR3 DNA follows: TGTGCCAGCAGGGTACAGTTCGCGAACACCGGGGAGCTGTTTTTT.

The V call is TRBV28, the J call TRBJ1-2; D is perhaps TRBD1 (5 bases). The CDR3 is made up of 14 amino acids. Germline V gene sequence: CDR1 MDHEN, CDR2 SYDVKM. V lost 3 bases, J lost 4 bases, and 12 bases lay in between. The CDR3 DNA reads TGTGCCAGCAGTTTGACAGTAACCTTCTATGGCTACACCTTC. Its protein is CASSLTVTFYGYTF.

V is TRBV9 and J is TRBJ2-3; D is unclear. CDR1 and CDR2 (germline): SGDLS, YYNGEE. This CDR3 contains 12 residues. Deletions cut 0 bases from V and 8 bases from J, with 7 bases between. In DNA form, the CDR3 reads TGTGCCAGCAGCGTAGATGGCGGTACGCAGTATTTT. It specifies CASSVDGGTQYF.

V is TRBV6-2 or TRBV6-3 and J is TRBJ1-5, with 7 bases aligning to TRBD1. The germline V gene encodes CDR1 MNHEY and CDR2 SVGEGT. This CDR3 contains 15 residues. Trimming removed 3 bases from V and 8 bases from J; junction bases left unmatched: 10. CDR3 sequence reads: CASSYRDSPMEPQHF. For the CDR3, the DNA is TGTGCCAGCAGTTATCGGGACAGTCCCATGGAGCCCCAGCATTTT.

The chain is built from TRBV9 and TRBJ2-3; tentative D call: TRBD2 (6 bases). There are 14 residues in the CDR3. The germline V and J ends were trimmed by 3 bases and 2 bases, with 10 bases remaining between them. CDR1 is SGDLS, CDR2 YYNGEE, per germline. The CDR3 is CASSAGRDTDTQYF. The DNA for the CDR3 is TGTGCCAGCAGCGCCGGGCGGGACACAGATACGCAGTATTTT.

Here the CDR3 reads CASSPASGSSEQFF. CDR3 nucleotide sequence: TGTGCCAGCTCACCAGCTAGCGGGAGTAGTGAGCAGTTCTTC. The chain couples TRBV18 to TRBJ2-1; the match to TRBD2 covers 10 bases. V gave up 2 bases and J gave up 9 bases; unmatched junction bases: 4. The CDR3 runs 14 residues. CDR1 and CDR2 from the germline V gene are KGHSH and LQKENI.

The CDR3 spells CASSQDAANYGYTF. CDR3 DNA: TGCGCCAGCAGCCAAGATGCGGCAAACTATGGCTACACCTTC. The chain recombines TRBV4-1 with TRBJ1-2; D uncertain. The germline gives CDR1 MGHRA, CDR2 YSYEKL. Trimming cost V 0 bases and J 2 bases, with 7 bases left between them. This CDR3 comprises 14 residues.

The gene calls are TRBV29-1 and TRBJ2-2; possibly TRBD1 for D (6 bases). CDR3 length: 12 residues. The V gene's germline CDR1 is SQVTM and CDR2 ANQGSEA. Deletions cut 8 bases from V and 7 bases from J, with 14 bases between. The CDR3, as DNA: TGCAGCTCCTGGGACAACGACGGGGAGCTGTTTTTT. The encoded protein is CSSWDNDGELFF.

CDR3 in amino acids: CASSPGQYNEQFF. The CDR3 DNA reads TGTGCCAGCAGTCCGGGACAATACAATGAGCAGTTCTTC. V is TRBV27 and J is TRBJ2-1; D might be TRBD1 (6 bases). Germline V lookup: CDR1 MNHEY, CDR2 SMNVEV (reference sequence). The CDR3 loop spans 13 amino acids. The germline V and J ends were trimmed by 5 bases and 4 bases, with 9 bases remaining between them.

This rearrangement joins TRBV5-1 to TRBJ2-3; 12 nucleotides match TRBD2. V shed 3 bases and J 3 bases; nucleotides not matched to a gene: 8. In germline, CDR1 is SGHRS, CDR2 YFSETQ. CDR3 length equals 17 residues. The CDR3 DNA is TGCGCCAGCAGCTACCTCCCGACTAGCGGGAGTACAGATACGCAGTATTTT. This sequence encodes CASSYLPTSGSTDTQYF.

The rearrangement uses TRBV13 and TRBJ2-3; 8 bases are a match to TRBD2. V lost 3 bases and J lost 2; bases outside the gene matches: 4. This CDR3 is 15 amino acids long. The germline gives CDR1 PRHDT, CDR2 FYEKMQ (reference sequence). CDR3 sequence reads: CASSLRGALTDTQYF. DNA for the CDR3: TGTGCCAGCAGCTTGCGGGGGGCCCTCACAGATACGCAGTATTTT.

Here the CDR3 reads CASSISGGSRYEQYF. DNA of the CDR3: TGTGCCAGTAGTATATCGGGCGGGAGTCGCTACGAGCAGTACTTC. This chain links TRBV19 with TRBJ2-7; 7 positions match TRBD2. The ends lost 2 bases at V and 3 bases at J; junction bases unmatched: 7. The CDR3 covers 15 residues. Germline CDR1 reads LNHDA; CDR2 reads SQIVND (reference sequence).

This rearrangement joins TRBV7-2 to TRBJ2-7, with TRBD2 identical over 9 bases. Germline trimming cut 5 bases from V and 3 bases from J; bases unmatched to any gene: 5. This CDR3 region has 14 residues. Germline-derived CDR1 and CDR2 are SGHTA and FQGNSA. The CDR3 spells CASSVGLADYEQYF. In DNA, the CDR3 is TGTGCCAGCAGCGTGGGACTAGCCGACTACGAGCAGTACTTC.

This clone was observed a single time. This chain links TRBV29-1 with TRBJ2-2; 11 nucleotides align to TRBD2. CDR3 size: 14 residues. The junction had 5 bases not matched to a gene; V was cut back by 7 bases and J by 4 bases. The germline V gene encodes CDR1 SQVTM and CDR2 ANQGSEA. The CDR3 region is CSATGTSGTGELFF. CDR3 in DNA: TGCAGCGCCACCGGGACTAGCGGCACCGGGGAGCTGTTTTTT.

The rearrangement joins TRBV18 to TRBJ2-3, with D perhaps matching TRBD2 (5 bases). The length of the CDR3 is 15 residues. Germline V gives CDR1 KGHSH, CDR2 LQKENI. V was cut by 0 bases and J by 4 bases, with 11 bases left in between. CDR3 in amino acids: CASSPPSLGADTQYF. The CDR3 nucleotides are TGTGCCAGCTCACCACCTAGTCTCGGGGCAGATACGCAGTATTTT.

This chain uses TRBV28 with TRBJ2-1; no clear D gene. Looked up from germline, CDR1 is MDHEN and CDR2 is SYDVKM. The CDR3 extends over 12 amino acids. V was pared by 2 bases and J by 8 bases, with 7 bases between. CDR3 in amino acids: CASSLQFHEQFF. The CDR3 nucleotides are TGTGCCAGCAGTTTACAGTTCCATGAGCAGTTCTTC. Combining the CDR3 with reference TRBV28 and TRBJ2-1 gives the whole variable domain DVKVTQSSRYLVKRTGEKVFLECVQDMDHENMFWYRQDPGLGLRLIYFSYDVKMKEKGDIPEGYSVSREKKERFSLILESASTNQTSMYLCASSLQFHEQFFGPGTRLTVL.

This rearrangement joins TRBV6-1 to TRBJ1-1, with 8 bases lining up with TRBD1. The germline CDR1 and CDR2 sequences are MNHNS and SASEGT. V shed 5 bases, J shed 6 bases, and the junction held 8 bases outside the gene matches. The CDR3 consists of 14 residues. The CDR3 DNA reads TGTGCCAGCAGTCGGACAGGGCAGGGGGCTGAAGCTTTCTTT. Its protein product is CASSRTGQGAEAFF.

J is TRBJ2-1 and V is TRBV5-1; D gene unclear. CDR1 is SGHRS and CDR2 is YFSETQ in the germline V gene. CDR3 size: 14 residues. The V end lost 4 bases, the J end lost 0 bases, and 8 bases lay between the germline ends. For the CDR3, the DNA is TGCGCCAGCAGCATGCCGAGCTCCTACAATGAGCAGTTCTTC. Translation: CASSMPSSYNEQFF.

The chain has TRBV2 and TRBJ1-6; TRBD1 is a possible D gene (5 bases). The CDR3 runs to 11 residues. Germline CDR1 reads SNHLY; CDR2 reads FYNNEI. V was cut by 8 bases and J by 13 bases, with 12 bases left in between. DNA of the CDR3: TGTGCCAGCGGGGGGAACGGGCCCCTCCACTTT. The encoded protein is CASGGNGPLHF.

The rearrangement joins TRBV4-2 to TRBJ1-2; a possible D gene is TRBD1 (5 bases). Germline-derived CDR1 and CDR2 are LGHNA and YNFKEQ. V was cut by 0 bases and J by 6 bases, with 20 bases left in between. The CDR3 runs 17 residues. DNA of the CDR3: TGTGCCAGCAGCCAAGATTCGGGGGTTGCAGGGTCGGATGGCTACACCTTC. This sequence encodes CASSQDSGVAGSDGYTF.

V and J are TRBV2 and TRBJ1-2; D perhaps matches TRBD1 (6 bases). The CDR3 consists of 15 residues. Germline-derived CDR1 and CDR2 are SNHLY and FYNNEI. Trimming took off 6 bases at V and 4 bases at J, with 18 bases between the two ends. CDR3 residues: CASSTTGLGSYGYTF. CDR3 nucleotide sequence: TGTGCCAGCAGCACCACAGGGTTAGGTAGCTATGGCTACACCTTC.

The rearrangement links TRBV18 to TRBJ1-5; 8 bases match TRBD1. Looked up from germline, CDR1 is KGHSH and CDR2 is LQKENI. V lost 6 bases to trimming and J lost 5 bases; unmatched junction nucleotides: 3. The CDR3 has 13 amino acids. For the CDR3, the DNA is TGTGCCAGCTCCTCGGACAGGGATCAGCCCCAGCATTTT. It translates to CASSSDRDQPQHF.

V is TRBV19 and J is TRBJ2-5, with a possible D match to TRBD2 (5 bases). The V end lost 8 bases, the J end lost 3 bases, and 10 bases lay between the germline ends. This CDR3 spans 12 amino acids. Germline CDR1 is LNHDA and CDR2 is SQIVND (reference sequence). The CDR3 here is CASGAGEETQYF. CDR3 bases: TGTGCCAGTGGTGCGGGTGAAGAGACCCAGTACTTC.

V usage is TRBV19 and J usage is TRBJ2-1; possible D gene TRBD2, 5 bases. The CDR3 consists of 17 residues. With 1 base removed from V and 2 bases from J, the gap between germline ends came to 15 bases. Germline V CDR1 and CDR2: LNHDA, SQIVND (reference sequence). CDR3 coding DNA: TGTGCCAGTAGTATAGCGGGGTCTTCATTCGCCTACAATGAGCAGTTCTTC. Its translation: CASSIAGSSFAYNEQFF.